This T cell receptor (beta chain) was recovered during a study of T-cell reconstitution after alpha-beta-depleted transplantation in children. The authors prepared the TCRbeta library with unique molecular identifiers. TCRdb fed the PCR reads into MiXCR, producing one record per CDR3 protein. The sample carries a few hundred thousand distinct CDR3 sequences, 13% recorded once. This clonotype was seen at least ten times. V was pared by 3 bases and J by 2 bases, with 8 bases between. The CDR3 sequence is 14 residues long. The clonotype comes from a human donor who donated a stem cell graft to a child with Fanconi anemia. The rearrangement uses TRBV12-3 or TRBV12-4 and TRBJ1-5; D gene uncertain. The source was PBMCs, collected from the stem cell graft. DNA of the CDR3: TGTGCCAGCAGTTTCAGCGTAGGCAATCAGCCCCAGCATTTT. This codes for CASSFSVGNQPQHF.